The sequence of this T cell receptor (beta chain) was determined in a study of blood T cell repertoires in COVID-19. Libraries were prepared by immunoSEQ multiplex PCR; TCRdb keeps only in-frame clonotypes and omits some of them. The profile covers about 180,000 clones, with about 84% appearing a single time and around 7% taken by the ten largest. The germline gives CDR1 LNHNV, CDR2 YYDKDF (reference sequence). The V gene end was trimmed by 5 bases and the J gene end by 10 bases; junction bases not matched to a gene: 7. The CDR3 is made up of 15 amino acids. This sequence was found in a human donor in a cohort sampled during active COVID-19. This chain connects TRBV15 to TRBJ2-2; 13 nucleotides align to TRBD2. What was sequenced was peripheral blood. CDR3 DNA: TGTGCCACCAGCCCTGGACTAGCGGGGGACTCGGAGCTGTTTTTT. As protein: CATSPGLAGDSELFF.